These T cell receptor beta chains were read from a single sample in a study of blood T cell repertoires in COVID-19. TCRdb keeps only in-frame clones here, not all; method: immunoSEQ multiplex PCR. The sample records some 190,000 clones, 84% being singletons. Material: peripheral blood. These receptors were collected from a woman aged 80 or older with COVID-19, enrolled during active disease. Each CDR3 is given with its conserved first and last residue. The D gene is left open where the match is weak. The size entry is marked missing in some rows and otherwise reads once, few, many or a size class.

clone_size,d_call,v_call,j_call,cdr3_nt,cdr3_aa
.,TRBD1,TRBV9,TRBJ2-7,TGTGCCAGCAGCCCAAATCAGGGGGCACTATACGAGCAGTACTTC,CASSPNQGALYEQYF
.,.,TRBV6-2/TRBV6-3,TRBJ2-7,TGTGCCAGCAGCCCGCCCGCGAGAGAGCAGTACTTC,CASSPPAREQYF
.,.,TRBV7-6,TRBJ1-5,TGTGCCAGCAGCGCTGCGACCGGAGCGGACCAGCCCCAGCATTTT,CASSAATGADQPQHF
.,.,TRBV28,TRBJ1-3,TGTGCCAGCAGTTTTGGGGGCTTGGCCCACTCTGGAAACACCATATATTTT,CASSFGGLAHSGNTIYF
.,.,TRBV6-6,TRBJ1-2,TGTGCCAGCAGTTATGAGGGCCAAACGGCTAACTATGGCTACACCTTC,CASSYEGQTANYGYTF
once,.,TRBV7-9,TRBJ1-5,TGTGCCAGCAGTCGTTCGGGGGCCCAGCATTTT,CASSRSGAQHF
few,.,TRBV15,TRBJ1-5,TGTGCCACCAGCAGCGGCGGAAATCAGCCCCAGCATTTT,CATSSGGNQPQHF
.,.,TRBV7-8,TRBJ2-2,TGTGCCAGCAGTCCAAGGGGTGTGAACACCGGGGAGCTGTTTTTT,CASSPRGVNTGELFF
.,.,TRBV5-4,TRBJ2-5,TGTGCCAGCAGCTTGAGGGGGGAGGGCGAGACCCAGTACTTC,CASSLRGEGETQYF
.,TRBD2,TRBV7-2,TRBJ2-7,TGTGCCAGCAGCCAGCGGGATCTCCTTTCCTACGAGCAGTACTTC,CASSQRDLLSYEQYF
.,.,TRBV11-2,TRBJ1-5,TGTGCCAGCAGGCTTATAGGCGGGGCCGTCGATCAGCCCCAGCATTTT,CASRLIGGAVDQPQHF
few,TRBD2,TRBV9,TRBJ2-3,TGTGCCAGCAGCCCTAGCGGCAGCACAGATACGCAGTATTTT,CASSPSGSTDTQYF
.,.,TRBV2,TRBJ2-6,TGTGCCAGCAGTTATACTTACTCTGGGGCCAACGTCCTGACTTTC,CASSYTYSGANVLTF
.,.,TRBV10-3,TRBJ2-7,TGTGCCACCAGCGAAGCAGTGGGCAGGGCCTCCGAGCAGTACTTC,CATSEAVGRASEQYF
.,.,TRBV15,TRBJ1-1,TGTGCCACCAGCAGAGATTTGGGCCTTAACACTGAAGCTTTCTTT,CATSRDLGLNTEAFF
.,.,TRBV28,TRBJ1-5,TGTGCCAGCAGCCTACAGACCGTTCAGCCCCAGCATTTT,CASSLQTVQPQHF
.,TRBD1,TRBV2,TRBJ2-1,TGTGCCAGCAGTGGGGGGACAGGGTTCGGAAGGGAGCAGTTCTTC,CASSGGTGFGREQFF
once,.,TRBV2,TRBJ1-4,TGTGCCAGCAGTGAGAGGACAGCGGCAACTAATGAAAAACTGTTTTTT,CASSERTAATNEKLFF
.,TRBD1,TRBV6-5,TRBJ1-6,TGTGCCAGCAGACCCGGGACAGGATATAATTCACCCCTCCACTTT,CASRPGTGYNSPLHF
.,.,TRBV19,TRBJ2-4,TGTGCCAGTAGTATGGGGATCAGGGTGGCCAAAAACATTCAGTACTTC,CASSMGIRVAKNIQYF
.,.,TRBV7-3,TRBJ1-6,TGTGCCAGCAGCCAAGGGGAAGGGACACCCCTCCACTTT,CASSQGEGTPLHF
.,TRBD2,TRBV5-1,TRBJ2-1,TGCGCCAGCAGCTTGGATGGGACTAGCCGACTGTTCTTC,CASSLDGTSRLFF
.,.,TRBV19,TRBJ1-1,TGTGCCAGTAAAGGACACCTGAACACTGAAGCTTTCTTT,CASKGHLNTEAFF
.,TRBD1,TRBV3-1/TRBV3-2,TRBJ1-5,TGTGCCAGCAGCCTAGGGGGCGCGGGCAATCAGCCCCAGCATTTT,CASSLGGAGNQPQHF
few,.,TRBV9,TRBJ2-3,TGTGCCAGCAGCGTAGGGGGTAAGGCGGCGGGTGATACGCAGTATTTT,CASSVGGKAAGDTQYF
.,.,TRBV5-6,TRBJ1-3,TGTGCCAGCAGTTCTGAAGGAGTCGGGAACACCATATATTTT,CASSSEGVGNTIYF
.,.,TRBV5-6,TRBJ1-5,TGTGCCAGCAGCTTGAGCGGGGGCAATCAGCCCCAGCATTTT,CASSLSGGNQPQHF
once,TRBD1,TRBV5-1,TRBJ1-1,TGCGCCAGCAGCCCCGGACAGGGGGCAAGGGGAACTGAAGCTTTCTTT,CASSPGQGARGTEAFF
.,.,TRBV5-6,TRBJ2-1,TGTGCCAGCACCGGTATTTCGTACAATGAGCAGTTCTTC,CASTGISYNEQFF
.,.,TRBV20-1,TRBJ2-5,TGCAGTGCTAGTGTGGCAGAGACCCAGTACTTC,CSASVAETQYF
.,TRBD2,TRBV2,TRBJ2-7,TGTGCCAGCAGTATAACAGCGGGGTACGAGCAGTACTTC,CASSITAGYEQYF
.,.,TRBV4-1,TRBJ1-2,TGCGCCAGCAGCCCGACCTCGGCAGGGAACTATGGCTACACCTTC,CASSPTSAGNYGYTF
.,.,TRBV6-4,TRBJ2-1,TGTGCCAGCAGTGAAACGGGAAGGAACGAGCAGTTCTTC,CASSETGRNEQFF
.,.,TRBV7-9,TRBJ1-1,TGTGCCAGCAGCCCTGGACAGAACACTGAAGCTTTCTTT,CASSPGQNTEAFF
.,TRBD1,TRBV7-9,TRBJ1-3,TGTGCCAGCAGCTTCGGACAGGCCCTCTCTGGAAACACCATATATTTT,CASSFGQALSGNTIYF
.,TRBD1,TRBV3-1/TRBV3-2,TRBJ1-3,TGTGCCAGCAGCCGGTTCAACAGACAGGGGGCGGGAAACACCATATATTTT,CASSRFNRQGAGNTIYF
.,.,TRBV19,TRBJ1-5,TGTGCCAGTACTTATAGGGAGCTATCAGGGACTAATCAGCCCCAGCATTTT,CASTYRELSGTNQPQHF
.,TRBD1,TRBV3-1/TRBV3-2,TRBJ1-1,TGTGCCAGCAGCCAAGATGGGGGACAGGGCGACGCTTTCTTT,CASSQDGGQGDAFF
few,.,TRBV20-1,TRBJ1-2,TGCAGTGCTAGTGTGGGAGTCCAAAGGGCCAACTATGGCTACACCTTC,CSASVGVQRANYGYTF
.,TRBD2,TRBV5-1,TRBJ2-4,TGCGCCAGCAGCTTCCAGGAGCGGGAAAAAAACATTCAGTACTTC,CASSFQEREKNIQYF
.,TRBD1,TRBV4-2,TRBJ1-1,TGTGCCAGCAGCCAAGAGGGACAGGGGAACACTGAAGCTTTCTTT,CASSQEGQGNTEAFF
.,.,TRBV27,TRBJ2-7,TGTGCCAGCAGCTCAAGACTAGTTCAGGCCTACGAGCAGTACTTC,CASSSRLVQAYEQYF
.,.,TRBV19,TRBJ1-5,TGTGCCAGTAGTATACGACAAGTAAATCAGCCCCAGCATTTT,CASSIRQVNQPQHF
.,.,TRBV3-1/TRBV3-2,TRBJ2-7,TGTGCCAGCAGTACAGGGCCCTACGAGCAGTACTTC,CASSTGPYEQYF
many,.,TRBV19,TRBJ1-1,TGTGCCAGTAGTTCAGACAGGTCTAACACTGAAGCTTTCTTT,CASSSDRSNTEAFF
.,.,TRBV5-4,TRBJ2-3,TGTGCCAGCAGCCTCCTGACAGACTTAGTCACAGATACGCAGTATTTT,CASSLLTDLVTDTQYF
.,.,TRBV6-1,TRBJ2-2,TGTGCCAGCAGTGAAGATGGAGGTGGGGAGCTGTTTTTT,CASSEDGGGELFF
once,.,TRBV6-5,TRBJ1-5,TGTGCCAGCTTGAGGGAGTTGAGCAATCAGCCCCAGCATTTT,CASLRELSNQPQHF
.,.,TRBV10-3,TRBJ2-3,TGTGCCATCAGTGCGGCGGTCTCGAACACAGATACGCAGTATTTT,CAISAAVSNTDTQYF
.,.,TRBV6-7,TRBJ2-3,TGTGCCAGCAGTCAGCGAGACCCCACAGATACGCAGTATTTT,CASSQRDPTDTQYF
.,.,TRBV5-1,TRBJ1-5,TGCGCCAGCAGCTTGGAAGTAGATCAGCCCCAGCATTTT,CASSLEVDQPQHF